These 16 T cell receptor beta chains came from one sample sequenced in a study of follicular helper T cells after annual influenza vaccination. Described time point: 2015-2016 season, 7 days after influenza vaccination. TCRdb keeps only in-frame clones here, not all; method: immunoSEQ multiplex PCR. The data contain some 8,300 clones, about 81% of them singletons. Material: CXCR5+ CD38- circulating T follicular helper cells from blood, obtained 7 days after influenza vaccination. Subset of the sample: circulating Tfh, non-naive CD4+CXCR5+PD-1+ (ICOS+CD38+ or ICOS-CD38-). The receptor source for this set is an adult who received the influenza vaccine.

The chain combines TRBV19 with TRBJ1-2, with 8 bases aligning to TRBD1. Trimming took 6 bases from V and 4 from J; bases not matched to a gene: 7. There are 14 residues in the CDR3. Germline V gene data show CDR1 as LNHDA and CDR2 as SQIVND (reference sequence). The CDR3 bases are TGTGCCAGTAGGGGGGACAGGCGCGGCTATGGCTACACCTTC. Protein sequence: CASRGDRRGYGYTF.

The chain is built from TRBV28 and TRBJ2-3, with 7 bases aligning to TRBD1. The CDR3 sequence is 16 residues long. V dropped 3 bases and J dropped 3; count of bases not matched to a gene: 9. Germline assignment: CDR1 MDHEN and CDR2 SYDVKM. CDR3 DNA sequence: TGTGCCAGCAGTTTTCGAGGGGGCGCGGGTACAGATACGCAGTATTTT. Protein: CASSFRGGAGTDTQYF.

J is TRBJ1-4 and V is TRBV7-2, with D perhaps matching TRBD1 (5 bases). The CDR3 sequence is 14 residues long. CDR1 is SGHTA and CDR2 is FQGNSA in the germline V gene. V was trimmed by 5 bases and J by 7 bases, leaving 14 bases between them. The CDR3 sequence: CASSPGTGGEKLFF. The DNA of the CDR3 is TGTGCCAGCAGCCCCGGGACGGGCGGTGAAAAACTGTTTTTT.

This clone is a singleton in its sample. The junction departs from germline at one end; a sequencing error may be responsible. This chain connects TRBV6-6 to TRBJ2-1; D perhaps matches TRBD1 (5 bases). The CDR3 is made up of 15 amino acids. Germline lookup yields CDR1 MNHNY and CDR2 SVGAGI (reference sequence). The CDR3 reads CASNYATESYNEQFF. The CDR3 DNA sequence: TGTGCCAGCAATTACGCGACAGAGAGCTACAATGAGCAGTTCTTC.

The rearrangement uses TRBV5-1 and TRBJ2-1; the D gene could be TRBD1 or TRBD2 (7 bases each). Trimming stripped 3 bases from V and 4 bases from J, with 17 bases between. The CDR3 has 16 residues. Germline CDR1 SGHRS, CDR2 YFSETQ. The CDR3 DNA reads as TGCGCCAGCAGCTCTCCGCGCCAGGGGGGGTACAATGAGCAGTTCTTC. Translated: CASSSPRQGGYNEQFF. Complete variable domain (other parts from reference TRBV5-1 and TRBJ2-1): KAGVTQTPRYLIKTRGQQVTLSCSPISGHRSVSWYQQTPGQGLQFLFEYFSETQRNKGNFPGRFSGRQFSNSRSEMNVSTLELGDSALYLCASSSPRQGGYNEQFFGPGTRLTVL.

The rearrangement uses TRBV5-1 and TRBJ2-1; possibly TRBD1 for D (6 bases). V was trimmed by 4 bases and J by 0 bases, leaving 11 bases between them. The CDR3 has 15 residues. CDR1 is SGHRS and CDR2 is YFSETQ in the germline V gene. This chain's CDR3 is CASSEQGGSYNEQFF. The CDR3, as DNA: TGCGCCAGCAGCGAACAGGGTGGCTCCTACAATGAGCAGTTCTTC.

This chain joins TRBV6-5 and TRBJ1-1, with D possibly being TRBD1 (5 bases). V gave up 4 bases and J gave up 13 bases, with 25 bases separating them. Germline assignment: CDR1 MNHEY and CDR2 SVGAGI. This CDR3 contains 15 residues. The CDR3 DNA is TGTGCCAGCAGTTGGGAGATTGGACCGCCGGGGACGGGTTTCTTT. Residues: CASSWEIGPPGTGFF.

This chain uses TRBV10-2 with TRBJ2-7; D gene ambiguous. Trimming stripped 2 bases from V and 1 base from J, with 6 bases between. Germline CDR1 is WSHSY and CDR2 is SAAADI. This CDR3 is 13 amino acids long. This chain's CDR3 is CASSEAVSYEQYF. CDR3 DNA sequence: TGCGCCAGCAGTGAGGCGGTTTCCTACGAGCAGTACTTC.

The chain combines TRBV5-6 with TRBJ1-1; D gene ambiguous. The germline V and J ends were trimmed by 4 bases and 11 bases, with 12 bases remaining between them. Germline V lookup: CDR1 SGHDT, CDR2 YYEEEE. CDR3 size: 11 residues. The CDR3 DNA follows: TGTGCCAGCAGCCGCGGCCCTCTGGCTTTCTTT. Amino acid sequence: CASSRGPLAFF.

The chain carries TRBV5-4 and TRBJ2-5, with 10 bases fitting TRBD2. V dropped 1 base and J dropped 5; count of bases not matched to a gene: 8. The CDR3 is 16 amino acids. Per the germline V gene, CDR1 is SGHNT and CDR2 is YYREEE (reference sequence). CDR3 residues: CASSLTAGGPVETQYF. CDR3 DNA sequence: TGTGCCAGCAGCTTGACAGCGGGGGGGCCTGTGGAGACCCAGTACTTC.

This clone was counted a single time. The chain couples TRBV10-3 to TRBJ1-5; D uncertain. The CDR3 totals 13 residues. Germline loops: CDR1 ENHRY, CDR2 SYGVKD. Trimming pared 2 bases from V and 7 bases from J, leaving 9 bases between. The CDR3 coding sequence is TGTGCCATCAGTGAGGATATCTTGCAGCCCCAGCATTTT. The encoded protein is CAISEDILQPQHF.

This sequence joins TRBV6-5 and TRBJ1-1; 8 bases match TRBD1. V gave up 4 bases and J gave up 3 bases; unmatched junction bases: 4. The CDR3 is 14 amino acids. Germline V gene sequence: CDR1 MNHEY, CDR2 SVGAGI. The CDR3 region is CASSLQGVYTEAFF. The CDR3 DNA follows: TGTGCCAGCAGTTTACAGGGGGTGTACACTGAAGCTTTCTTT.

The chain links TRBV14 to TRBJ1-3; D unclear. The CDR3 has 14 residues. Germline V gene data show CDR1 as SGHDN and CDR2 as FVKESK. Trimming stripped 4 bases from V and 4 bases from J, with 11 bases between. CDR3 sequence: CASSPKGIGNTIYF. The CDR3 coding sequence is TGTGCCAGCAGCCCAAAAGGGATAGGAAACACCATATATTTT. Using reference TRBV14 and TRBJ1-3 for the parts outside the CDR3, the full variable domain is EAGVTQFPSHSVIEKGQTVTLRCDPISGHDNLYWYRRVMGKEIKFLLHFVKESKQDESGMPNNRFLAERTGGTYSTLKVQPAELEDSGVYFCASSPKGIGNTIYFGEGSWLTVV.

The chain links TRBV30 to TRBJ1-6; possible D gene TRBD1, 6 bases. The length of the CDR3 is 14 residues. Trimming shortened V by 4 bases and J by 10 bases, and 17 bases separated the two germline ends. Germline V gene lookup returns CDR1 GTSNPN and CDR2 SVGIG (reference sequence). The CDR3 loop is CAWTGAVGGSPLHF. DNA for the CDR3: TGTGCCTGGACAGGGGCGGTGGGAGGGTCACCCCTCCACTTT.

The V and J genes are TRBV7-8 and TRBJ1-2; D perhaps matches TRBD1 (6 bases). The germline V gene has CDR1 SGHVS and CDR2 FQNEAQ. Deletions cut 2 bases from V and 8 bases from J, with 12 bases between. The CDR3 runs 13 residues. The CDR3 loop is CASSLNRQGGYTF. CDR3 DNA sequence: TGTGCCAGCAGCTTAAACCGCCAGGGGGGCTACACCTTC.

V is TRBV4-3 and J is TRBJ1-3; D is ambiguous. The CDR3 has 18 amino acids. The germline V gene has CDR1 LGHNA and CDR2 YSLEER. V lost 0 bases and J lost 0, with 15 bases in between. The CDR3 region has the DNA TGCGCCAGCAGCCAAGAGGATGACGGGATGAGCTCTGGAAACACCATATATTTT. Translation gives CASSQEDDGMSSGNTIYF.